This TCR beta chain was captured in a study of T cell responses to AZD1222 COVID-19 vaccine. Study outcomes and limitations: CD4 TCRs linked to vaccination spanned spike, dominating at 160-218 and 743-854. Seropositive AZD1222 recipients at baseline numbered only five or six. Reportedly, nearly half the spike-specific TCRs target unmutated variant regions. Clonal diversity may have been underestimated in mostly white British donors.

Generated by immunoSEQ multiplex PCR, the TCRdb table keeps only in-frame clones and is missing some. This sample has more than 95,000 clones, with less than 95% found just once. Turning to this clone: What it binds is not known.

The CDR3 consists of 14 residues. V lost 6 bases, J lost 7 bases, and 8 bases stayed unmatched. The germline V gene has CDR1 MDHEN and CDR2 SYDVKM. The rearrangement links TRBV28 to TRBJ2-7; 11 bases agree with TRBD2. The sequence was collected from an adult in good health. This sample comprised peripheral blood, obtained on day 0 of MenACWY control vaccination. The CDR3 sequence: CASSRTSGGREQYV. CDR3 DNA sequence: TGTGCCAGCAGCCGTACTAGCGGGGGAAGGGAGCAGTACGTC.